This TCR beta chain is from a study of blood T cell repertoires in COVID-19. With V trimmed by 4 bases and J by 2 bases, 3 bases remained unmatched. Germline V lookup: CDR1 SNHLY, CDR2 FYNNEI. This CDR3 spans 15 amino acids. TCRdb's copy holds only in-frame clones and misses some; the assay was immunoSEQ multiplex PCR. The sample has approximately 97,000 clones; 90% are singletons. Source material: peripheral blood. The V call is TRBV2, the J call TRBJ2-2; TRBD1 agrees at 8 bases. The source is a man aged 55 to 70 with acute or convalescent COVID-19. CDR3 loop: CASSGQGLNTGELFF. CDR3 DNA sequence: TGTGCCAGCAGTGGACAGGGGTTAAACACCGGGGAGCTGTTTTTT.